This T cell receptor (beta chain) was obtained from a study of T cells in Graves' hyperthyroidism and ophthalmopathy. Findings and limits, study-wide: Most thyroid clonotypes that were expanded above 0.001 also turned up in blood. The model predicted ophthalmopathy a median roughly 6.3 months before onset.

About this clonotype: The antigen remains undetermined.

Germline CDR1 and CDR2: SGHAT and FQNNGV. This CDR3 spans 14 amino acids. Trimming cost V 5 bases and J 6 bases, with 16 bases left between them. Amplified regions were TCR beta CDR3 sequences from RNA transcripts. Initially, a first-round RT-PCR of the TCR CDR3 employed the HTBI primer set. TCRdb analysed the multiplex PCR reads with MiXCR anew, one entry per CDR3 protein. The sample has 300,000 to 350,000 distinct CDR3 sequences; approximately 14% are singletons. The chain carries TRBV11-2 and TRBJ2-5, with D possibly TRBD2 on 6 matching bases. This receptor was identified in a woman aged 25 to 39 with Graves' hyperthyroidism. The sample consisted of blood. The CDR3 spells CASSARWGVKTQYF. CDR3 DNA sequence: TGTGCCAGCAGCGCGAGGTGGGGGGTAAAGACCCAGTACTTC.